This TCR beta chain originates from a study of T cell responses to AZD1222 COVID-19 vaccine. Points on this clone: The antigen remains undetermined.

Clones were sequenced by immunoSEQ multiplex PCR, and TCRdb holds only the in-frame ones, with some missing. The sample holds approximately 200,000 clones, 85% to 95% seen once. CDR1 SGDLS and CDR2 YYNGEE come from the germline V gene. CDR3 length: 12 amino acids. V was pared by 3 bases and J by 10 bases, with 1 base of the junction left unmatched. The study pooled second doses at about 4 or about 12 weeks. Study findings and constraints: Mostly white British, mostly female donors; authors suggested clonal diversity may be underestimated. Nearly half of spike-specific TCRs reportedly target unmutated variant regions.

The chain uses TRBV9 and TRBJ1-6; 7 nucleotides line up with TRBD1. The sample in question was peripheral blood, obtained 28 days after the second AZD1222 dose. The clonotype comes from an adult who received the AZD1222 COVID-19 vaccine. The CDR3 here is CASSGQGSPLHF. CDR3 nucleotide sequence: TGTGCCAGCAGCGGACAGGGATCACCCCTCCACTTT. Drawing the rest from reference TRBV9 and TRBJ1-6, the complete variable domain is DSGVTQTPKHLITATGQRVTLRCSPRSGDLSVYWYQQSLDQGLQFLIQYYNGEERAKGNILERFSAQQFPDLHSELNLSSLELGDSALYFCASSGQGSPLHFGNGTRLTVT.